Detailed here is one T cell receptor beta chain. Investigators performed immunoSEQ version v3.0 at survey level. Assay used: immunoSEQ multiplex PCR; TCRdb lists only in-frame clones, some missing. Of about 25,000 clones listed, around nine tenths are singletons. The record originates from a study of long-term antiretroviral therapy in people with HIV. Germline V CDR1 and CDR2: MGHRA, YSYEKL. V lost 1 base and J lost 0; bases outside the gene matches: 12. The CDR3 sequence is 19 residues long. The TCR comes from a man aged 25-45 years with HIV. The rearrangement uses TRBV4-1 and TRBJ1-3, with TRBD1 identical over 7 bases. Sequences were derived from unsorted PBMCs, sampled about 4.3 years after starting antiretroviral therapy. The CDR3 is CASSQGPSVGTVSGNTIYF. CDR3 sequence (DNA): TGCGCCAGCAGCCAAGGACCGAGCGTAGGGACAGTCTCTGGAAACACCATATATTTT.